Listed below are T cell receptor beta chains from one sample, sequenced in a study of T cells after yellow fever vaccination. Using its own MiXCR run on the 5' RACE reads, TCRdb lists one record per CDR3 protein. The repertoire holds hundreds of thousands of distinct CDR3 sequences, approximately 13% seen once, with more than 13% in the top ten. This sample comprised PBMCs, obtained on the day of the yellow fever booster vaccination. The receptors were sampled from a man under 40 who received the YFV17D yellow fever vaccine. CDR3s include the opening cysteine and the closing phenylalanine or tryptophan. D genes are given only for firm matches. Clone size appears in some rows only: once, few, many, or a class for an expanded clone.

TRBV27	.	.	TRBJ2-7	TGTGCCAGCAGTCCACGGGCCGGGTTCGGCGAGCAGTACTTC	CASSPRAGFGEQYF
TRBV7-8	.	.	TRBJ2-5	TGTGCCAGCAGCTTCCGAGGGCAGGCCCAAGAGACCCAGTACTTC	CASSFRGQAQETQYF
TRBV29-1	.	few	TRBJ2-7	TGCAGCGTTGAAGTTGCTAAGGATGGCGAGCAGTACTTC	CSVEVAKDGEQYF
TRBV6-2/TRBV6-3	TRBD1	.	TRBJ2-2	TGTGCCAGCAGTTACAGACAGGGGGCGAACACCGGGGAGCTGTTTTTT	CASSYRQGANTGELFF
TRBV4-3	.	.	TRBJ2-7	TGCGCCAGCAGCGAAGGACGCGCCCCCTACGAGCAGTACTTC	CASSEGRAPYEQYF
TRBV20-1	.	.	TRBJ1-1	TGCAGTGCCGCGAGAAAATCGGGCACTGAAGCTTTCTTT	CSAARKSGTEAFF
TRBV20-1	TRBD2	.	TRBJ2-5	TGCAGTGCTAGACCCTCGGGACTAGCGGAAGAGACCCAGTACTTC	CSARPSGLAEETQYF
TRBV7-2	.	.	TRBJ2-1	TGTGCCAGCAGCTTAAGTGGCATCTCCTACAATGAGCAGTTCTTC	CASSLSGISYNEQFF
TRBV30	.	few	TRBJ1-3	TGTGCCTGGGACCGGGACACAAATTTTGGAAACACCATATATTTT	CAWDRDTNFGNTIYF
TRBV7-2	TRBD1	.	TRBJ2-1	TGTGCCAGCACTATAGGGGACAGGGGTGCTGAGCAGTTCTTC	CASTIGDRGAEQFF